This TCR beta chain was recovered during a study of shared clonotypes between healthy human individuals. Study summary: Samples came from two female and a few male donors aged 18 to 49. The study used three CD4 naive, three CD4 memory, two CD8 naive and one CD8 memory plate per donor. Findings and limits, study-wide: Large sequencing depth failed to make sorted-subset sequencing complete, rarefaction showed. The study sampled only blood, and tissue repertoires likely differ.

Concerning this clone: Its antigen is currently unknown.

The CDR3 has 16 amino acids. Germline V lookup: CDR1 SGDLS, CDR2 YYNGEE. V was trimmed by 4 bases and J by 0 bases, leaving 13 bases between them. Only in-frame clones appear in the TCRdb table, and some are missing; sequencing was by immunoSEQ multiplex PCR. Of millions of clones listed, approximately 92% were seen once; the top ten hold about 0.13%. The clonotype originates from a man younger than 30 in good health. This sequence joins TRBV9 and TRBJ2-2; either TRBD1 or TRBD2 may fit D (5 bases each). Sequenced sample: naive CD4+ T cells sorted from blood. Subset described: CD45RA+ positively selected. The CDR3 region is CASSRGEQTNTGELFF. CDR3 coding DNA: TGTGCCAGCAGCAGAGGGGAGCAGACGAACACCGGGGAGCTGTTTTTT. Using reference TRBV9 and TRBJ2-2 for the parts outside the CDR3, the full variable domain is DSGVTQTPKHLITATGQRVTLRCSPRSGDLSVYWYQQSLDQGLQFLIQYYNGEERAKGNILERFSAQQFPDLHSELNLSSLELGDSALYFCASSRGEQTNTGELFFGEGSRLTVL.